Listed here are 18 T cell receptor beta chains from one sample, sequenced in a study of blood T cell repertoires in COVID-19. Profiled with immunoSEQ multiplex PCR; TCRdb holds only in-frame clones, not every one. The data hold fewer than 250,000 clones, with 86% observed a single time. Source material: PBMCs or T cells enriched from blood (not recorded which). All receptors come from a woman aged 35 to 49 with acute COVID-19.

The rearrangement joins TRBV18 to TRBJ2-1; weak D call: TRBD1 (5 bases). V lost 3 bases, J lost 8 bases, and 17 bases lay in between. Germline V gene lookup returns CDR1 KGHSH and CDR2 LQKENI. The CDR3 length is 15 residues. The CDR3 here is CASSPTRAKGDEQFF. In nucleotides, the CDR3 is TGTGCCAGCTCACCGACCCGGGCAAAAGGGGATGAGCAGTTCTTC.

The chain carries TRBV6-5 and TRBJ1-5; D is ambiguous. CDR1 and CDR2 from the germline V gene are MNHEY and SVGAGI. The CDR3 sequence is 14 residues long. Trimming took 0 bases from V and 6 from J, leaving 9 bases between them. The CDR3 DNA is TGTGCCAGCAGTTACTCGATCGCGGGTCAGCCCCAGCATTTT. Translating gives CASSYSIAGQPQHF.

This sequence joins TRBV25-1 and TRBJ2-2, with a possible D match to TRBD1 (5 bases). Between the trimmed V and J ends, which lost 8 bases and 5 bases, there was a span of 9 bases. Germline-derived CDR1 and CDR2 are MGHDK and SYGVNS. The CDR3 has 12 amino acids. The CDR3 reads CASGPGTGELFF. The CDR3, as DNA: TGTGCCAGCGGGCCAGGGACCGGGGAGCTGTTTTTT.

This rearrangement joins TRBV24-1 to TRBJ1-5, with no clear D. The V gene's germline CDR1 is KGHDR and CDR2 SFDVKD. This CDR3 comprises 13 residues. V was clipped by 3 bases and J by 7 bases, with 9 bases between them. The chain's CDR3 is CATSDAGRQPQHF. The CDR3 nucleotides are TGTGCCACCAGTGATGCAGGTCGCCAGCCCCAGCATTTT.

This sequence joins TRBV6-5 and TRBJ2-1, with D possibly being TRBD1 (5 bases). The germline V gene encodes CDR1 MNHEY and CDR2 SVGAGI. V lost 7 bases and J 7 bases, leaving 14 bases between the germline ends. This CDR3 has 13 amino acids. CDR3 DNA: TGTGCCAGCAATCAGGGTAGAGGAAATGAGCAGTTCTTC. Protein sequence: CASNQGRGNEQFF.

The CDR3 here is CAWSHGVNTEAFF. CDR3 in DNA: TGTGCCTGGAGTCACGGGGTGAACACTGAAGCTTTCTTT. The rearrangement joins TRBV30 to TRBJ1-1; D is unresolved. Germline V gene lookup returns CDR1 GTSNPN and CDR2 SVGIG (reference sequence). This CDR3 comprises 13 residues. The V end was cut by 2 bases, the J end by 0 bases, with 7 bases between.

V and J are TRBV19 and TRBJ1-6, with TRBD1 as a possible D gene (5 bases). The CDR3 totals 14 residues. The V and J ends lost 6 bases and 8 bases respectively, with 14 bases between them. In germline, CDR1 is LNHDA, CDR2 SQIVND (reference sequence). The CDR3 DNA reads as TGTGCCAGTAGGTTGCGGGGGTCGGATTCACCCCTCCACTTT. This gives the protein CASRLRGSDSPLHF.

The CDR3 DNA sequence: TGTGCCAGCAGCTTTGCGGCGGGTGGGGGGGCAGCGATCTACAATGAGCAGTTCTTC. Encoded protein: CASSFAAGGGAAIYNEQFF. This chain joins TRBV7-9 and TRBJ2-1; a weak D match, TRBD2 (7 bases). The CDR3 is 19 amino acids. Germline-derived CDR1 and CDR2 are SEHNR and FQNEAQ (reference sequence). Trimming shortened V by 3 bases and J by 3 bases, and 24 bases separated the two germline ends.

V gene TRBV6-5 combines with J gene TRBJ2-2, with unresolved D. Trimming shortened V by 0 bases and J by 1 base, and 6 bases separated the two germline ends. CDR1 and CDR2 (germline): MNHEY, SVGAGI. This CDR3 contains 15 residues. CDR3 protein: CASSYSVGNTGELFF. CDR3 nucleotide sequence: TGTGCCAGCAGTTACTCGGTCGGGAACACCGGGGAGCTGTTTTTT.

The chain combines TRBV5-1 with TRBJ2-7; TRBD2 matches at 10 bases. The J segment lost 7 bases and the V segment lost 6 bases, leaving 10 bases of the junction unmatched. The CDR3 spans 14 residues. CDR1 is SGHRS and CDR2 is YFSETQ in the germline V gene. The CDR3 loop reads CASTQREGFQEQYF. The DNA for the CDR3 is TGCGCCAGCACCCAGCGGGAGGGCTTCCAGGAGCAGTACTTC.

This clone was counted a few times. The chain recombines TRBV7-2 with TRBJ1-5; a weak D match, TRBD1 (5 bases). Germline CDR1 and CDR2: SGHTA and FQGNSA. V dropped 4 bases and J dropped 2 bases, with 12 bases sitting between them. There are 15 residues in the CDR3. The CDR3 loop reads CASSSEGLGNQPQHF. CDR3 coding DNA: TGTGCCAGCAGCTCCGAGGGACTAGGCAATCAGCCCCAGCATTTT.

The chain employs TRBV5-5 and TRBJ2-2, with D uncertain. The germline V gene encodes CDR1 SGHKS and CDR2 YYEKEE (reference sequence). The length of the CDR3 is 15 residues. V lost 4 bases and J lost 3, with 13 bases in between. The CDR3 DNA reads TGTGCCAGCAGCCTCCCCCGGGTAGACACCGGGGAGCTGTTTTTT. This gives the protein CASSLPRVDTGELFF. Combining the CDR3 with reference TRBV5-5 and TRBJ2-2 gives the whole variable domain DAGVTQSPTHLIKTRGQQVTLRCSPISGHKSVSWYQQVLGQGPQFIFQYYEKEERGRGNFPDRFSARQFPNYSSELNVNALLLGDSALYLCASSLPRVDTGELFFGEGSRLTVL.

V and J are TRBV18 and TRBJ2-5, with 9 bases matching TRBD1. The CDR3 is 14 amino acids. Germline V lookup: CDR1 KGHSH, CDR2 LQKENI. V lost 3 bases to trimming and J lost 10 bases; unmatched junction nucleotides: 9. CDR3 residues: CASSPDRGGGNQYF. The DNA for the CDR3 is TGTGCCAGCTCACCGGACAGGGGAGGAGGTAACCAGTACTTC.

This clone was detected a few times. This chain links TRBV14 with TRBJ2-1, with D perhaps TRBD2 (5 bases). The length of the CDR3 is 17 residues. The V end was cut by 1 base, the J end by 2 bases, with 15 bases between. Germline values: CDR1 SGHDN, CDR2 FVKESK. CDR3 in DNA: TGTGCCAGCAGCCAAGTTGACGGGAACGTCCCCTACAATGAGCAGTTCTTC. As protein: CASSQVDGNVPYNEQFF.

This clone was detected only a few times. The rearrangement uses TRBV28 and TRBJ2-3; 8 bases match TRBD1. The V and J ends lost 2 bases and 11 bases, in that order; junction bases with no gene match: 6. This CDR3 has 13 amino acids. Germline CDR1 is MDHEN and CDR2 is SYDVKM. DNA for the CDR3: TGTGCCAGCAGTTTAAAAGTTGACAGGGGGCAGTATTTT. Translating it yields CASSLKVDRGQYF.

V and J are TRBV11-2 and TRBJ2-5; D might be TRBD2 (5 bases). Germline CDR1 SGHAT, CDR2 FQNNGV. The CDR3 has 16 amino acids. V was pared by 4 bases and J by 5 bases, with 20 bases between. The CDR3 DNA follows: TGTGCCAGCAGCTGGGGAGAAGTAATCAGGAGGGAGACCCAGTACTTC. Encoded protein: CASSWGEVIRRETQYF.

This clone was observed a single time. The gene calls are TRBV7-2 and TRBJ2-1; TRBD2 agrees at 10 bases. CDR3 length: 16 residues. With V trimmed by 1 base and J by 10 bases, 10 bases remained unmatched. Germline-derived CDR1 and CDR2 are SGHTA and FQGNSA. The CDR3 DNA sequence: TGTGCCAGCAGCTTAGTCCCGCTAGCGGGAGTTTTGGAGCAGTTCTTC. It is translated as CASSLVPLAGVLEQFF. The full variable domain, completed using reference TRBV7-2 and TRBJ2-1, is GAGVSQSPSNKVTEKGKDVELRCDPISGHTALYWYRQSLGQGLEFLIYFQGNSAPDKSGLPSDRFSAERTGGSVSTLTIQRTQQEDSAVYLCASSLVPLAGVLEQFFGPGTRLTVL.

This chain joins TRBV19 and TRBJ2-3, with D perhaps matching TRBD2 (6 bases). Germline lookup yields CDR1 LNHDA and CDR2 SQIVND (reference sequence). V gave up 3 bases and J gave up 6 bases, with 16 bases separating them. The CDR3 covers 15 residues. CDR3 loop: CASSIAYGRVDTQYF. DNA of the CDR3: TGTGCCAGTAGTATTGCCTACGGGAGAGTCGATACGCAGTATTTT.